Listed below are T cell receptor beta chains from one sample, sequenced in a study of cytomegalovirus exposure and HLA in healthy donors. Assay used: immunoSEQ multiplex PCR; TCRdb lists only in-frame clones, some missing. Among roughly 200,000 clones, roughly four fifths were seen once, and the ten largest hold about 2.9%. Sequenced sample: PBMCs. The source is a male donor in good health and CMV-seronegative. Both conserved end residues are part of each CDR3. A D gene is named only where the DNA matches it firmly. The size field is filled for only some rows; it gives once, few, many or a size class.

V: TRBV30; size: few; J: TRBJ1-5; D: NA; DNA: TGTGCCTGGAGTTCGACGAGGAGTTACGGTCAGCCCCAGCATTTT; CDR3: CAWSSTRSYGQPQHF
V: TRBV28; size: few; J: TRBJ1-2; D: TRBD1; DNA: TGTGCCAGCAGTAGGGGGACAGGGAAGGACTATGGCTACACCTTC; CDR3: CASSRGTGKDYGYTF
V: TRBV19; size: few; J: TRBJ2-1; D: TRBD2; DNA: TGTGCCAGTAGTATAGTTGTCCCGGGACTAGTATATTTCCATGAGCAGTTCTTC; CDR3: CASSIVVPGLVYFHEQFF
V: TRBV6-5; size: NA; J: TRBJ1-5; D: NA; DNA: TGTGCCAGCAGGCAGGGTAATCAGCCCCAGCATTTT; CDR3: CASRQGNQPQHF
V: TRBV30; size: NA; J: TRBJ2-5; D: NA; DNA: TGTGCCTGGAGTGTCAGGGTTCGGGAGACCCAGTACTTC; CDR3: CAWSVRVRETQYF
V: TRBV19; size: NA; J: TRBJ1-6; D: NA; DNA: TGTGCCAGTAAATCATCTGGGGAGAATTCACCCCTCCACTTT; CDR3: CASKSSGENSPLHF
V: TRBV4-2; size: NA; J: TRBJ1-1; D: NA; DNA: TGTGCCAGCAGCCAAGGGACGGAGGCCACTGAAGCTTTCTTT; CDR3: CASSQGTEATEAFF
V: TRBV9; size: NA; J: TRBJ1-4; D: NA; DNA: TGTGCCAGCAGCCCAAGAGGGGGAGGGAATGAAAAACTGTTTTTT; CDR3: CASSPRGGGNEKLFF
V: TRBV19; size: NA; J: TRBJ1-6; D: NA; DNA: TGTGCCAGTAGTATTCGAGGAGGGACCGAATATCTATCACCCCTCCACTTT; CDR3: CASSIRGGTEYLSPLHF
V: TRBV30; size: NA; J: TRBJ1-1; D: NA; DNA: TGTGCCTGGAGTGTACGGGACACTGAAGCTTTCTTT; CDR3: CAWSVRDTEAFF
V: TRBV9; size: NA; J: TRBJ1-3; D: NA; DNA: TGTGCCAGCAGCGAGTGGGGCGCGCGGGACTCTGGAAACACCATATATTTT; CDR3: CASSEWGARDSGNTIYF
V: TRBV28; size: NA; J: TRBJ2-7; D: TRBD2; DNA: TGTGCCAGCAGCCAGCCGGGACTAGTGAGCCACGAGCAGTACTTC; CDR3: CASSQPGLVSHEQYF
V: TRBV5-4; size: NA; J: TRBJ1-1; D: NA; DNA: TGTGCCAGCAGCGGTACCCCCGGGACTGAAGCTTTCTTT; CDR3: CASSGTPGTEAFF
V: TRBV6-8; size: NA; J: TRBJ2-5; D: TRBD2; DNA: TGTGCCAGCAGTTACTCTTGCGGGAGGGGGGAGGGAGAGACCCAGTACTTC; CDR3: CASSYSCGRGEGETQYF
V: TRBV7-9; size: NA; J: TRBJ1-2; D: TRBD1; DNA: TGCGCCAGCAGTCATGGGACAGCTTCTGGGTATGGCTACACCTTC; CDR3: CASSHGTASGYGYTF
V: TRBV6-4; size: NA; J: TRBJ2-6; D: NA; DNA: TGTGCCAGCAGCTTTTTCGCTGGGGCCAACGTCCTGACTTTC; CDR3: CASSFFAGANVLTF
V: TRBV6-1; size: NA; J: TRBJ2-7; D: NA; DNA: TGTGCCAGCAGCTCTAGGGGGATAGGGCGTGAGCAGTACTTC; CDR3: CASSSRGIGREQYF
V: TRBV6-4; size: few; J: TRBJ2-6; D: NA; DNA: TGTGCCAGCAGTGACTCGAGCTCTGGGGCCAACGTCCTGACTTTC; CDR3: CASSDSSSGANVLTF
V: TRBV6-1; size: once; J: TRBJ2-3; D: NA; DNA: TGTGCCAGCAGTCCGTTCCCCCCAGATACGCAGTATTTT; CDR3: CASSPFPPDTQYF
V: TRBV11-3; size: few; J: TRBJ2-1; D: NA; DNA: TGTGCCAGCAGCTTAGATCAGGGGGGGACAGGCTCCTACAATGAGCAGTTCTTC; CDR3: CASSLDQGGTGSYNEQFF
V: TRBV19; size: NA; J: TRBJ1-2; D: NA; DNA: TGTGCCACCGGGGGAATCGGACTCTATGGCTACACCTTC; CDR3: CATGGIGLYGYTF
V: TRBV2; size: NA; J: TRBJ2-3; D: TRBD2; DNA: TGTGCCAGCACCGGACTAGCGGGGGTCACAGATACGCAGTATTTT; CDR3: CASTGLAGVTDTQYF